A single sample is the source of the 25 T cell receptor beta chains below, sequenced in a study of T cell repertoires in cytomegalovirus infection. In TCRdb, the reads were re-called with MiXCR into one record per CDR3 protein. The table has roughly 600,000 distinct CDR3 sequences, around 24% seen once. Sequencing was done on a sample of CD8+ T cells from PBMCs. The receptors originated from a human donor in good health (CMV status not recorded). Some clones in this sample may be carry-over from other donors' samples.

This chain uses TRBV23-1 with TRBJ2-1; TRBD1 matches at 9 bases. TRBV23-1 has ORF status, its function being uncertain. V lost 4 bases to trimming and J lost 4 bases; unmatched junction nucleotides: 26. The CDR3 has 22 amino acids. In nucleotides, the CDR3 is TGCGCCAGCAGTCCCCCGGCACCGGGACAGGGAACGAAGAGACAAGCGTACAATGAGCAGTTCTTC. The encoded protein is CASSPPAPGQGTKRQAYNEQFF.

This clonotype showed up many times. The chain employs TRBV7-8 and TRBJ2-7, with D perhaps being TRBD1 or TRBD2 (5 bases each). Germline values: CDR1 SGHVS, CDR2 FQNEAQ. V was cut by 2 bases and J by 2 bases, with 10 bases left in between. CDR3 size: 14 residues. CDR3 nucleotide sequence: TGTGCCAGCAGCTTATCGGGGCCCGCCTACGAGCAGTACTTC. It is translated as CASSLSGPAYEQYF.

This clonotype has at least ten counts. The chain joins TRBV7-6 to TRBJ2-7; 7 bases match TRBD1. There are 13 residues in the CDR3. Germline V gene lookup returns CDR1 SGHVS and CDR2 FNYEAQ. Trimming at V came to 3 bases and at J to 5 bases, leaving 4 bases not matched to a gene. The chain's CDR3 is CASSLKGGDEQYF. In DNA form, the CDR3 reads TGTGCCAGCAGCTTGAAAGGGGGCGACGAGCAGTACTTC.

The chain has TRBV7-9 and TRBJ2-2; 7 positions match TRBD1. The germline V gene encodes CDR1 SEHNR and CDR2 FQNEAQ (reference sequence). V lost 2 bases to trimming and J lost 4 bases; unmatched junction nucleotides: 10. The CDR3 is 17 amino acids. The CDR3 bases are TGTGCCAGCAGCTTACCCCCGGGACAGATATTCACCGGGGAGCTGTTTTTT. It specifies CASSLPPGQIFTGELFF.

V is TRBV7-6 and J is TRBJ2-3, with TRBD2 matching over 11 bases. Losses at the gene ends were 4 bases for V and 2 bases for J; bases not matched to a gene: 8. Germline V gene data show CDR1 as SGHVS and CDR2 as FNYEAQ. The CDR3 totals 17 residues. The CDR3 region is CASSSAPSGGPTDTQYF. CDR3 DNA sequence: TGTGCCAGCAGCTCCGCCCCTAGCGGGGGGCCCACAGATACGCAGTATTTT.

This clonotype came up a few times. The chain joins TRBV15 to TRBJ2-1; D may be TRBD2 (6 bases). Germline assignment: CDR1 LNHNV and CDR2 YYDKDF (reference sequence). The germline V and J ends were trimmed by 4 bases and 9 bases, with 19 bases remaining between them. The CDR3 loop spans 15 amino acids. CDR3 residues: CATSNAGPQVLEQFF. CDR3 in DNA: TGTGCCACCAGCAATGCGGGGCCGCAAGTACTTGAGCAGTTCTTC. The full variable domain, with the rest looked up from reference TRBV15 and TRBJ2-1, is DAMVIQNPRYQVTQFGKPVTLSCSQTLNHNVMYWYQQKSSQAPKLLFHYYDKDFNNEADTPDNFQSRRPNTSFCFLDIRSPGLGDTAMYLCATSNAGPQVLEQFFGPGTRLTVL.

This clonotype was recorded many times. The chain combines TRBV7-9 with TRBJ2-1, with TRBD2 as a possible D gene (5 bases). The germline gives CDR1 SEHNR, CDR2 FQNEAQ (reference sequence). With 3 bases removed from V and 0 bases from J, the gap between germline ends came to 18 bases. The CDR3 loop spans 18 amino acids. The CDR3 region is CASSLSENSDFSYNEQFF. In nucleotides, the CDR3 is TGTGCCAGCAGCTTGAGTGAGAATAGCGACTTCTCCTACAATGAGCAGTTCTTC.

This clonotype was recorded at least ten times. V and J are TRBV7-8 and TRBJ1-2, with D maybe TRBD1 (5 bases). This CDR3 is 17 amino acids long. Trimming removed 1 base at V and 8 bases at J, with 23 bases between. The germline V gene has CDR1 SGHVS and CDR2 FQNEAQ. In DNA, the CDR3 is TGTGCCAGCAGCTTAGAAGGGGACGGACTCCCGCCGGGAGGCTACACCTTC. Amino acid sequence: CASSLEGDGLPPGGYTF.

The sample holds many counts of this clonotype. The V and J genes are TRBV6-2 or TRBV6-3 and TRBJ2-2; a weak D match, TRBD1 (6 bases). Germline-derived CDR1 and CDR2 are MNHEY and SVGEGT. Trimming cost V 9 bases and J 4 bases, with 18 bases left between them. The CDR3 has 15 amino acids. DNA for the CDR3: TGTGCCAGTTCAGGGGACACCTGGGGCACCGGGGAGCTGTTTTTT. Translating gives CASSGDTWGTGELFF.

As to this clonotype: Compared with germline, one end of the junction differs, possibly owing to a read error. The chain employs TRBV12-3 or TRBV12-4 and TRBJ1-1; D gene unclear. The CDR3 is 15 amino acids. CDR3 DNA sequence: TGTGCCAGCAGTTTCGACCTGGACGGGAACACTAAAGCTTTCTTT. It specifies CASSFDLDGNTKAFF.

The table lists this clonotype with a count of one. The chain combines TRBV7-9 with TRBJ1-1; weak D call: TRBD1 (5 bases). Germline values: CDR1 SEHNR, CDR2 FQNEAQ (reference sequence). The CDR3 is made up of 12 amino acids. The V end lost 5 bases, the J end lost 4 bases, and 8 bases lay between the germline ends. The CDR3 coding sequence is TGTGCCAGCAGCGGGGCGGGCACTGAAGCTTTCTTT. Its protein is CASSGAGTEAFF.

This clonotype occurred a few times. Since a much larger clone is just one base distant, this may be a read error. The chain carries TRBV7-2 and TRBJ1-1; unclear D gene. Germline-derived CDR1 and CDR2 are SGHTA and FQGNSA. This CDR3 has 14 amino acids. The CDR3, as DNA: TGTGTCAGCAGCTTTACGACTTCGAACACTGAAGCTTTCTTT. Translation gives CVSSFTTSNTEAFF.

The V call is TRBV5-1, the J call TRBJ1-2; D possibly corresponds to TRBD1 (5 bases). The CDR3 sequence is 15 residues long. Germline CDR1 is SGHRS and CDR2 is YFSETQ. V was pared by 0 bases and J by 6 bases, with 15 bases between. This CDR3 reads CASSLAAGIKDGYTF. The CDR3 coding sequence is TGCGCCAGCAGCTTGGCCGCAGGGATCAAGGATGGCTACACCTTC.

This clonotype was detected a few times. The V call is TRBV5-1, the J call TRBJ1-5, with a weak D call TRBD1 (6 bases). The CDR3 has 15 residues. V lost 4 bases, J lost 3 bases, and 14 bases lay in between. Germline loops: CDR1 SGHRS, CDR2 YFSETQ. In nucleotides, the CDR3 is TGCGCCAGCAGCCCGACAGGAAATCTCAATCAGCCCCAGCATTTT. Translating gives CASSPTGNLNQPQHF. The complete variable domain, with remaining parts taken from reference TRBV5-1 and TRBJ1-5, reads KAGVTQTPRYLIKTRGQQVTLSCSPISGHRSVSWYQQTPGQGLQFLFEYFSETQRNKGNFPGRFSGRQFSNSRSEMNVSTLELGDSALYLCASSPTGNLNQPQHFGDGTRLSIL.

The J gene is TRBJ1-1, the V gene TRBV5-6; possibly TRBD1 for D (5 bases). The V and J ends lost 1 base and 11 bases respectively, with 18 bases between them. Germline V gives CDR1 SGHDT, CDR2 YYEEEE. The CDR3 contains 14 residues. CDR3 sequence: CASSLSPQGREAFF. CDR3 sequence (DNA): TGTGCCAGCAGCTTGTCTCCGCAGGGTAGGGAGGCTTTCTTT.

This clonotype was observed a handful of times. The chain uses TRBV20-1 and TRBJ2-7; D might be TRBD1 (6 bases). The CDR3 covers 14 residues. V gave up 0 bases and J gave up 5 bases, with 14 bases separating them. Germline V CDR1 and CDR2: DFQATT, SNEGSKA (reference sequence). CDR3 loop: CSARDRGRGNEQYF. The CDR3 nucleotides are TGCAGTGCTAGAGATCGAGGCAGGGGAAACGAGCAGTACTTC.

The chain's CDR3 is CSARRGGESAYNEQFF. The CDR3 DNA reads TGCAGTGCTAGAAGGGGCGGGGAGAGCGCCTACAATGAGCAGTTCTTC. The chain joins TRBV20-1 to TRBJ2-1; maybe TRBD2 (6 bases). From germline, CDR1 is DFQATT and CDR2 SNEGSKA (reference sequence). V was clipped by 2 bases and J by 2 bases, with 16 bases between them. The CDR3 is 16 amino acids.

The table lists this clonotype with many counts. The rearrangement links TRBV7-2 to TRBJ1-1; D uncertain. Per germline, CDR1 SGHTA and CDR2 FQGNSA. This CDR3 comprises 12 residues. V lost 3 bases to trimming and J lost 3 bases, with 5 bases between them. CDR3 amino acids: CASSFVYTEAFF. The CDR3 DNA is TGTGCCAGCAGCTTTGTATACACTGAAGCTTTCTTT.

The chain carries TRBV5-1 and TRBJ1-6; weak D call: TRBD1 (5 bases). Germline loops: CDR1 SGHRS, CDR2 YFSETQ. CDR3 length: 17 residues. The germline V and J ends were trimmed by 0 bases and 0 bases, with 10 bases remaining between them. DNA of the CDR3: TGCGCCAGCAGCTTGGTGGGGGACGGCTCCTATAATTCACCCCTCCACTTT. Translating gives CASSLVGDGSYNSPLHF. The complete variable domain, with remaining parts taken from reference TRBV5-1 and TRBJ1-6, reads KAGVTQTPRYLIKTRGQQVTLSCSPISGHRSVSWYQQTPGQGLQFLFEYFSETQRNKGNFPGRFSGRQFSNSRSEMNVSTLELGDSALYLCASSLVGDGSYNSPLHFGNGTRLTVT.

Ten or more counts support this clonotype. The chain recombines TRBV6-1 with TRBJ2-6; either TRBD1 or TRBD2 may supply D (5 bases each). The CDR3 loop spans 15 amino acids. Germline CDR1 and CDR2: MNHNS and SASEGT. Trimming shortened V by 8 bases and J by 0 bases, and 11 bases separated the two germline ends. The CDR3 sequence is CASWGFLSGANVLTF. CDR3 DNA sequence: TGTGCCAGCTGGGGGTTCCTCTCTGGGGCCAACGTCCTGACTTTC.

This clonotype has a count of ten or more. The rearrangement uses TRBV27 and TRBJ2-6; D is tentatively TRBD1 or TRBD2 (5 bases each). Germline CDR1 and CDR2: MNHEY and SMNVEV (reference sequence). This CDR3 has 16 residues. V shed 8 bases and J shed 1 base, with 15 bases lying between them. CDR3 in amino acids: CASADLGASGANVLTF. CDR3 DNA sequence: TGTGCCAGCGCGGACTTAGGGGCGTCTGGGGCCAACGTCCTGACTTTC. Together with reference TRBV27 and TRBJ2-6, the CDR3 gives the full variable domain: EAQVTQNPRYLITVTGKKLTVTCSQNMNHEYMSWYRQDPGLGLRQIYYSMNVEVTDKGDVPEGYKVSRKEKRNFPLILESPSPNQTSLYFCASADLGASGANVLTFGAGSRLTVL.

V is TRBV6-5 and J is TRBJ1-2; TRBD1 aligns across 12 bases. The germline V gene has CDR1 MNHEY and CDR2 SVGAGI. The CDR3 runs to 15 residues. With V trimmed by 1 base and J by 10 bases, 7 bases remained unmatched. DNA of the CDR3: TGTGCCAGCAGTTACTTCCGGGACAGGGGGCGCGACTACACCTTC. Protein product: CASSYFRDRGRDYTF.

This clonotype was detected only a few times. The V gene is TRBV6-5, the J gene TRBJ1-5; D is uncertain. Germline CDR1 is MNHEY and CDR2 is SVGAGI. Between the trimmed V and J ends, which lost 0 bases and 0 bases, there was a span of 9 bases. There are 16 residues in the CDR3. The CDR3 sequence is CASSYSLGDSNQPQHF. In nucleotides, the CDR3 is TGTGCCAGCAGTTACTCGCTAGGAGATAGCAATCAGCCCCAGCATTTT.

A note on this clonotype: Since a much larger clone is just one base distant, this may be a read error. The V and J genes are TRBV7-9 and TRBJ2-7; 7 bases match TRBD1. Germline V gives CDR1 SEHNR, CDR2 FQNEAQ (reference sequence). This CDR3 is built from 18 residues. The CDR3 is CANSSVRGRGGQTYEQYF. In DNA form, the CDR3 reads TGTGCCAACAGCTCCGTAAGGGGGCGCGGTGGGCAGACCTACGAGCAGTACTTC.

This clonotype was found a few times. The chain links TRBV14 to TRBJ1-2; D is unresolved. The CDR3 consists of 13 residues. V dropped 3 bases and J dropped 7 bases, with 12 bases sitting between them. CDR1 and CDR2 (germline): SGHDN, FVKESK. CDR3 in DNA: TGTGCCAGCAGCCAGCAGTACCTCGGTGGCTACACCTTC. Its translation: CASSQQYLGGYTF.